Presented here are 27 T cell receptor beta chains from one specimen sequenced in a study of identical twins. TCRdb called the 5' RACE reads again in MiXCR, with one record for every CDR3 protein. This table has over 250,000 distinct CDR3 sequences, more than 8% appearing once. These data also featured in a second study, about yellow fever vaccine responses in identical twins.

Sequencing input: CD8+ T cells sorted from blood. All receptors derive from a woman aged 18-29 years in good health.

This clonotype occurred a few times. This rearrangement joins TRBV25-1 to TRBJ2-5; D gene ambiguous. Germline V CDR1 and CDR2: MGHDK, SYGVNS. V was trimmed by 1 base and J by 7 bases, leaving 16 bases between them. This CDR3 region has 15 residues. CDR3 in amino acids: CASSESVTALGTQYF. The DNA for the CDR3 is TGTGCCAGCAGTGAATCTGTCACGGCTCTCGGGACCCAGTACTTC.

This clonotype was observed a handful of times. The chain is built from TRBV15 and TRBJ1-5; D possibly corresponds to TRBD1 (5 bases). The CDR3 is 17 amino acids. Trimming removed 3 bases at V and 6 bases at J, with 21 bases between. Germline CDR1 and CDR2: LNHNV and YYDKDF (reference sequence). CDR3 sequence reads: CATSRGAGWDRAQPQHF. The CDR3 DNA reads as TGTGCCACCAGCAGGGGCGCAGGGTGGGACCGGGCTCAGCCCCAGCATTTT.

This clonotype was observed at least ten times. CDR3 coding DNA: TGTGCCAGCAGTGAACTAGGGGTTAGCAATCAGCCCCAGCATTTT. Protein product: CASSELGVSNQPQHF. This chain links TRBV6-1 with TRBJ1-5, with D possibly TRBD1 on 5 matching bases. The V and J ends lost 2 bases and 0 bases respectively, with 8 bases between them. This CDR3 is 15 amino acids long. Germline-derived CDR1 and CDR2 are MNHNS and SASEGT.

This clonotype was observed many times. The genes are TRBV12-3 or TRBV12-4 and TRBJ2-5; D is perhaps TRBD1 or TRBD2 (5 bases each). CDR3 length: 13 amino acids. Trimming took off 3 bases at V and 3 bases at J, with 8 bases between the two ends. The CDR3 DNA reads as TGTGCCAGCAGTTTTCAGGGAGAAGAGACCCAGTACTTC. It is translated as CASSFQGEETQYF.

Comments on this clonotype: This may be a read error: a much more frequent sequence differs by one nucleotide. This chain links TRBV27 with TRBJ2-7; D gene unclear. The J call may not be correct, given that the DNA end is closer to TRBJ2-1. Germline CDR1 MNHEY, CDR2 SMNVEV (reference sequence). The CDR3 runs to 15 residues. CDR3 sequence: CASSLSGNRLYEQFF. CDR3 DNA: TGTGCCAGCAGTTTATCAGGGAATAGGTTGTACGAGCAGTTCTTC.

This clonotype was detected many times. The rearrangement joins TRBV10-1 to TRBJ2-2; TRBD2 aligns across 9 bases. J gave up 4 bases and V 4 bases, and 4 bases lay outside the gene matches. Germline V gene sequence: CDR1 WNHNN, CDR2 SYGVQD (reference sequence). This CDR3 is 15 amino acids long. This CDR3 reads CASSGGLASTGELFF. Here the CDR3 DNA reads TGCGCCAGCAGTGGGGGACTAGCTAGCACCGGGGAGCTGTTTTTT.

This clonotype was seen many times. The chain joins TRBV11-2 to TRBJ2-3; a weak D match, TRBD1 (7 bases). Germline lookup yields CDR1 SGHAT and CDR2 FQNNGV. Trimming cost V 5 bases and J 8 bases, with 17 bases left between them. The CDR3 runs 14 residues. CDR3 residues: CASSPPQGEVTQYF. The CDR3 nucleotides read TGTGCCAGCAGCCCACCTCAGGGGGAGGTTACGCAGTATTTT.

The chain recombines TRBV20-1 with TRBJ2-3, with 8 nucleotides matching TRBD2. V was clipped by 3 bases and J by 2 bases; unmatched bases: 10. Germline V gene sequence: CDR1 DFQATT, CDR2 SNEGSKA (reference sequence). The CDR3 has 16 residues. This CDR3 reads CSARQLGLENTDTQYF. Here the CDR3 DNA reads TGCAGTGCTAGGCAACTGGGACTAGAAAACACAGATACGCAGTATTTT.

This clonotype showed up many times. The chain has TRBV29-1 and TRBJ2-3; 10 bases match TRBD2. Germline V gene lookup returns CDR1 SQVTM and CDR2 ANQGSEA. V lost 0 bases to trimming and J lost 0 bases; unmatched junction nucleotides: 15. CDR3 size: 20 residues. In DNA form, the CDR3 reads TGCAGCGTTGAAGATCCCGGGGTTATAGCGGGAGGCACTAGCACAGATACGCAGTATTTT. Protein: CSVEDPGVIAGGTSTDTQYF.

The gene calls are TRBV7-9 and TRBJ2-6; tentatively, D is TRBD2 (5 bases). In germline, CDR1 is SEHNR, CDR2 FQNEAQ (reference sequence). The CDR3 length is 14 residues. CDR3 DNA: TGTTTATCGACGGGATCCTCTGGGGCCAACGTCCTGACTTTC. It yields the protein CLSTGSSGANVLTF.

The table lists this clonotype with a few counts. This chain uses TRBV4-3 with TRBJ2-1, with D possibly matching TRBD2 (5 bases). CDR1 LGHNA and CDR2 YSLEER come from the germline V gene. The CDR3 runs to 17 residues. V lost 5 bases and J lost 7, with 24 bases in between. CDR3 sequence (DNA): TGCGCCAGCAGCGAGCGGACCACCACCCTCCTAGAGAATGAGCAGTTCTTC. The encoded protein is CASSERTTTLLENEQFF.

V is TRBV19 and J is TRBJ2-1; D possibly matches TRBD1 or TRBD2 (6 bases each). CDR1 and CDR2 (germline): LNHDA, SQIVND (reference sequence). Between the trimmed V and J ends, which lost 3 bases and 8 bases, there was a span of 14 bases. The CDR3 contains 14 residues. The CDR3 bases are TGTGCCAGTAGTATTCAAGGGGGGCCCGATGAGCAGTTCTTC. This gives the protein CASSIQGGPDEQFF.

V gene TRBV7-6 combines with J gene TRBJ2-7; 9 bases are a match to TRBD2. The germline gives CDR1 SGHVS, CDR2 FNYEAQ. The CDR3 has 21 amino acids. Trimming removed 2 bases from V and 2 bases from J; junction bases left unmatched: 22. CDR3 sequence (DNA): TGTGCCAGCAGCTTAAATCCCTCGTCTCGCGGGAGGGCACAGAGTCCCTACGAGCAGTACTTC. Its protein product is CASSLNPSSRGRAQSPYEQYF. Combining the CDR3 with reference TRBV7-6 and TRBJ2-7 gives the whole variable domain GAGVSQSPRYKVTKRGQDVALRCDPISGHVSLYWYRQALGQGPEFLTYFNYEAQQDKSGLPNDRFSAERPEGSISTLTIQRTEQRDSAMYRCASSLNPSSRGRAQSPYEQYFGPGTRLTVT.

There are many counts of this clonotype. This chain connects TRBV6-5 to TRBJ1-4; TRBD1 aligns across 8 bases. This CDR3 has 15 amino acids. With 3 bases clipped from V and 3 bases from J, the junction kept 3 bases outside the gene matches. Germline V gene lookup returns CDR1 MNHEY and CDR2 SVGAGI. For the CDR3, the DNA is TGTGCCAGCAGTTATAACAGGGGGGCTAATGAAAAACTGTTTTTT. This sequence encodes CASSYNRGANEKLFF.

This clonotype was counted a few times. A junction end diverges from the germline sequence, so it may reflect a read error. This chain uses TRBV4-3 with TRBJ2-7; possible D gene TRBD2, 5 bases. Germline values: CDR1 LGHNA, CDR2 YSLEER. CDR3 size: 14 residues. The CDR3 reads CATSRVLGDYEQYF. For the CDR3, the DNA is TGCGCCACCAGCCGGGTCCTGGGAGACTACGAGCAGTACTTC.

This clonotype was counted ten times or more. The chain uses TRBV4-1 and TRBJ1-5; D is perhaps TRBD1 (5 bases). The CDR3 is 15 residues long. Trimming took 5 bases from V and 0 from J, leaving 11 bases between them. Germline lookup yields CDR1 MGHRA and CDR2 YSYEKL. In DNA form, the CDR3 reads TGCGCCAGCAGCGGGACGTTGGATAGCAATCAGCCCCAGCATTTT. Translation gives CASSGTLDSNQPQHF.

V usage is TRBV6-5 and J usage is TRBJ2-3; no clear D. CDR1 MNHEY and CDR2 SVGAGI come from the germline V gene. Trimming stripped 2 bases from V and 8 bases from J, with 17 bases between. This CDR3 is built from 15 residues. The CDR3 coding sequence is TGTGCCAGCAGTTACGAAGCAATGGGATCAGTTACGCAGTATTTT. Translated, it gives CASSYEAMGSVTQYF.

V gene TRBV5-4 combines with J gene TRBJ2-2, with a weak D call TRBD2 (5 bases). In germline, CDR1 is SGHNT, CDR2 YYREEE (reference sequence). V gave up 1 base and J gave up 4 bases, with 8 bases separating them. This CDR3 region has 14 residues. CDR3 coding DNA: TGTGCCAGCAGCTTGTGGGAGTCCACCGGGGAGCTGTTTTTT. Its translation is CASSLWESTGELFF.

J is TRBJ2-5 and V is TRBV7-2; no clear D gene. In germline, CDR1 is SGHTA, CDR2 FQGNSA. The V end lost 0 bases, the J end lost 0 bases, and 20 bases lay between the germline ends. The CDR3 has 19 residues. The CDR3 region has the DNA TGTGCCAGCAGCTTAGCGATTATGGCTTCCACACTATACCAAGAGACCCAGTACTTC. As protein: CASSLAIMASTLYQETQYF.

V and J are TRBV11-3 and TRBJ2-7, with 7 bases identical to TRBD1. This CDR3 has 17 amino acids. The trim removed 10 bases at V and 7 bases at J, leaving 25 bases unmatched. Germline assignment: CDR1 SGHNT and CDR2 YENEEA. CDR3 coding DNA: TGTGCCATCCTCACCGACCAGGTGGGACAGCCGAGTCGGGAGCAGTACTTC. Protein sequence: CAILTDQVGQPSREQYF. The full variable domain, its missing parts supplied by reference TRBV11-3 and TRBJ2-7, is EAGVVQSPRYKIIEKKQPVAFWCNPISGHNTLYWYLQNLGQGPELLIRYENEEAVDDSQLPKDRFSAERLKGVDSTLKIQPAELGDSAVYLCAILTDQVGQPSREQYFGPGTRLTVT.

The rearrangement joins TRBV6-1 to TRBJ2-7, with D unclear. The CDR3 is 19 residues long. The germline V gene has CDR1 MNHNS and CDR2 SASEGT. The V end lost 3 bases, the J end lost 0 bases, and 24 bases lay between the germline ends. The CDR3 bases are TGTGCCAGCAGTGAGGTCTGGGTACCCAACGTAGGGAACTCCTACGAGCAGTACTTC. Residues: CASSEVWVPNVGNSYEQYF.

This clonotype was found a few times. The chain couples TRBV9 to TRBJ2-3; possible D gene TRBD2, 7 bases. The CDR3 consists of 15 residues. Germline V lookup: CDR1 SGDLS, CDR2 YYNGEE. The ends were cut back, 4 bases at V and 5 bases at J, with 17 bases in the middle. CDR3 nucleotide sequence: TGTGCCAGCAGCCCCGAGGGGGGGGCTGGAGATACGCAGTATTTT. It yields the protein CASSPEGGAGDTQYF.

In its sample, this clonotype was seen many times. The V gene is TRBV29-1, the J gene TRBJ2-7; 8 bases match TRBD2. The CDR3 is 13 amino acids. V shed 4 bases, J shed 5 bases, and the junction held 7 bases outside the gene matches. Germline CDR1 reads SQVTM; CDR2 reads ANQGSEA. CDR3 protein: CSVGGSGSHEQYF. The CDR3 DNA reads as TGCAGCGTTGGGGGGAGCGGGAGCCACGAGCAGTACTTC.

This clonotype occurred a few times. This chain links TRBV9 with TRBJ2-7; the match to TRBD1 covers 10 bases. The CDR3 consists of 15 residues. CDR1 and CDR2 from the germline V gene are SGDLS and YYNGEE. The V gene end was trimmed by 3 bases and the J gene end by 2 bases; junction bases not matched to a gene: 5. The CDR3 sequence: CASSAAGTGAYEQYF. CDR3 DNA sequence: TGTGCCAGCAGCGCTGCCGGGACAGGGGCCTACGAGCAGTACTTC.

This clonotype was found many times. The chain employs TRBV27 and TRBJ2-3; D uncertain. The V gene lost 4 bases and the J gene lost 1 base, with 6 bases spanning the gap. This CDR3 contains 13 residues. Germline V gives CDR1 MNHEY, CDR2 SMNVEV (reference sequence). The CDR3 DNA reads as TGTGCCAGCAGTTCGCCTGGCACAGATACGCAGTATTTT. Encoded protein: CASSSPGTDTQYF.

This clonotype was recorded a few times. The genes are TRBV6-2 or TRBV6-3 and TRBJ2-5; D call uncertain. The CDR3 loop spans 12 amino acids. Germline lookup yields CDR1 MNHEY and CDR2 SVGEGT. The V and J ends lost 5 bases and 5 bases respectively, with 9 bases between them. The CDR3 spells CASSTVWETQYF. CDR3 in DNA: TGTGCCAGCAGTACAGTATGGGAGACCCAGTACTTC.

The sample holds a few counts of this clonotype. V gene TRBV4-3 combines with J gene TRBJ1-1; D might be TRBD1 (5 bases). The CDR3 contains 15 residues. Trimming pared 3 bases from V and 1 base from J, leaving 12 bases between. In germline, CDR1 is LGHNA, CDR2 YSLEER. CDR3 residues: CASSQGTVKNTEAFF. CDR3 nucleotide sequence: TGCGCCAGCAGCCAGGGGACCGTGAAGAACACTGAAGCTTTCTTT.